A selection of T cell receptor beta chains follows, all from one sample in a study of a mutant IDH1 vaccine in newly diagnosed glioma. The protocol was immunoSEQ multiplex PCR, while the TCRdb copy is restricted to in-frame clones and leaves out a portion. The table has about 67,000 clones, 65% to 85% seen once. The sample consisted of peripheral blood mononuclear cells (PBMCs), taken from a glioma patient treated with radiotherapy, temozolomide or both. The receptor set was obtained from a young woman with glioma. Some clones in this sample may be carry-over from other donors' samples. Each CDR3 is given with its conserved first and last residue. The order of the fields is clone size, V gene, D gene, J gene, CDR3 protein, CDR3 DNA. D genes are given only for firm matches. Not all rows give a size; the values are once, few, many and, for expanded clones, a class.

clone size: .; V gene: TRBV29-1; D gene: .; J gene: TRBJ1-6; CDR3 protein: CSARAGSYNSPLHF; CDR3 DNA: TGCAGCGCACGAGCTGGCTCCTATAATTCACCCCTCCACTTT
clone size: .; V gene: TRBV6-1; D gene: TRBD1; J gene: TRBJ2-1; CDR3 protein: CASSGGTGGKYNEQFF; CDR3 DNA: TGTGCCAGCAGTGGGGGGACAGGAGGGAAATACAATGAGCAGTTCTTC
clone size: .; V gene: TRBV19; D gene: .; J gene: TRBJ1-4; CDR3 protein: CASSKLLAGKKLFF; CDR3 DNA: TGTGCCAGTAGTAAACTCTTAGCCGGCAAAAAACTGTTTTTT
clone size: .; V gene: TRBV5-6; D gene: TRBD1; J gene: TRBJ1-1; CDR3 protein: CASSLDRGRTEAFF; CDR3 DNA: TGTGCCAGCAGCTTGGATAGGGGGCGGACTGAAGCTTTCTTT
clone size: .; V gene: TRBV5-1; D gene: TRBD2; J gene: TRBJ2-1; CDR3 protein: CASSLTPLGTSIDEQFF; CDR3 DNA: TGCGCCAGCAGCTTAACTCCTCTCGGGACTAGCATCGATGAGCAGTTCTTC
clone size: .; V gene: TRBV7-2; D gene: TRBD2; J gene: TRBJ2-5; CDR3 protein: CASSVRGGASVETQYF; CDR3 DNA: TGTGCCAGCAGCGTCCGCGGGGGGGCTTCCGTCGAGACCCAGTACTTC
clone size: .; V gene: TRBV6-5; D gene: .; J gene: TRBJ1-1; CDR3 protein: CASTRTENTEAFF; CDR3 DNA: TGTGCCAGCACCAGGACAGAGAACACTGAAGCTTTCTTT
clone size: .; V gene: TRBV1; D gene: .; J gene: TRBJ1-4; CDR3 protein: CTSSRRSSATNEKLFF; CDR3 DNA: TGCACCAGCAGCCGGAGAAGCTCTGCAACTAATGAAAAACTGTTTTTT
clone size: medium-sized; V gene: TRBV29-1; D gene: TRBD1; J gene: TRBJ1-2; CDR3 protein: CSVTTGDNYGYTF; CDR3 DNA: TGCAGCGTTACGACAGGGGACAACTATGGCTACACCTTC
clone size: .; V gene: TRBV6-4; D gene: .; J gene: TRBJ1-2; CDR3 protein: CASSEFGFPF; CDR3 DNA: TGTGCCAGCAGTGAGTTTGGTTTTCCATTC
clone size: .; V gene: TRBV4-1; D gene: .; J gene: TRBJ2-1; CDR3 protein: CASSQDYQGWNEQFF; CDR3 DNA: TGCGCCAGCAGCCAAGATTACCAGGGGTGGAATGAGCAGTTCTTC
clone size: .; V gene: TRBV6-1; D gene: .; J gene: TRBJ2-2; CDR3 protein: CASGSYRDTGELFF; CDR3 DNA: TGTGCCAGCGGTTCCTACCGGGACACCGGGGAGCTGTTTTTT
clone size: .; V gene: TRBV4-1; D gene: TRBD2; J gene: TRBJ2-1; CDR3 protein: CASSQEASGGAAFYNEQFF; CDR3 DNA: TGCGCCAGCAGCCAAGAGGCTAGCGGGGGGGCAGCCTTCTACAATGAGCAGTTCTTC
clone size: .; V gene: TRBV9; D gene: TRBD2; J gene: TRBJ2-5; CDR3 protein: CASSVGGLAGVGGETQYF; CDR3 DNA: TGTGCCAGCAGCGTAGGGGGACTAGCGGGAGTAGGAGGAGAGACCCAGTACTTC
clone size: .; V gene: TRBV4-1; D gene: TRBD1; J gene: TRBJ2-3; CDR3 protein: CASSQEDRGTDTQYF; CDR3 DNA: TGCGCCAGCAGCCAAGAAGACAGGGGGACAGATACGCAGTATTTT
clone size: .; V gene: TRBV5-1; D gene: .; J gene: TRBJ1-4; CDR3 protein: CASSAAQREKLFF; CDR3 DNA: TGCGCCAGCAGCGCGGCCCAAAGAGAAAAACTGTTTTTT
clone size: .; V gene: TRBV10-3; D gene: .; J gene: TRBJ1-1; CDR3 protein: CAINRGTDTEAFF; CDR3 DNA: TGTGCCATCAATCGGGGAACGGACACTGAAGCTTTCTTT
clone size: .; V gene: TRBV5-1; D gene: .; J gene: TRBJ1-2; CDR3 protein: CASSLTGRGNGYTF; CDR3 DNA: TGCGCCAGCAGCTTGACTGGGCGGGGGAATGGCTACACCTTC
clone size: .; V gene: TRBV6-4; D gene: .; J gene: TRBJ2-3; CDR3 protein: CASSEGALIGDTQYF; CDR3 DNA: TGTGCCAGCAGTGAAGGCGCCTTAATCGGAGATACGCAGTATTTT
clone size: .; V gene: TRBV4-3; D gene: .; J gene: TRBJ1-4; CDR3 protein: CASSQDRGGTGEKLFF; CDR3 DNA: TGCGCCAGCAGCCAAGATAGAGGAGGGACTGGTGAAAAACTGTTTTTT
clone size: .; V gene: TRBV5-6; D gene: TRBD1; J gene: TRBJ1-2; CDR3 protein: CASSFDRGNYGYTF; CDR3 DNA: TGTGCCAGCAGCTTTGACAGGGGGAACTATGGCTACACCTTC
clone size: .; V gene: TRBV29-1; D gene: TRBD1; J gene: TRBJ2-1; CDR3 protein: CSVEPTGSYNEQFF; CDR3 DNA: TGCAGCGTTGAACCGACAGGGTCGTACAATGAGCAGTTCTTC